Listed here are 27 T cell receptor beta chains from one sample, sequenced in a study of shared clonotypes between healthy human individuals. This table comes from immunoSEQ multiplex PCR, and its TCRdb copy is limited to in-frame clones, with some not included. The sample contains some 470,000 clones, about three quarters of which appear only once. The sequenced material came from PBMCs. These receptors came from a woman in her forties in good health. Some clones in this sample may be carry-over from other donors' samples.

The chain combines TRBV10-2 with TRBJ1-1; 9 bases are shared with TRBD1. The V gene's germline CDR1 is WSHSY and CDR2 SAAADI. The CDR3 spans 17 residues. The V segment lost 3 bases and the J segment 1 base; nucleotides outside the gene matches: 9. DNA of the CDR3: TGCGCCAGCAGTGACCCCCGGTGGGACAGGGAGAACACTGAAGCTTTCTTT. Translating it yields CASSDPRWDRENTEAFF.

The V gene is TRBV6-1, the J gene TRBJ2-7; D gene uncertain. Germline V CDR1 and CDR2: MNHNS, SASEGT. Trimming cost V 4 bases and J 2 bases, with 6 bases left between them. The CDR3 has 12 residues. The chain's CDR3 is CASSGLPYEQYF. In nucleotides, the CDR3 is TGTGCCAGCAGTGGACTCCCCTACGAGCAGTACTTC.

CDR3 protein: CASSTTEGTEAFF. CDR3 DNA sequence: TGTGCCAGCAGCACAACAGAGGGCACTGAAGCTTTCTTT. J is TRBJ1-1 and V is TRBV7-9; D gene ambiguous. The V end lost 5 bases, the J end lost 4 bases, and 11 bases lay between the germline ends. The CDR3 totals 13 residues. CDR1 and CDR2 (germline): SEHNR, FQNEAQ (reference sequence).

The gene calls are TRBV5-1 and TRBJ2-3; D uncertain. This CDR3 has 14 residues. CDR1 and CDR2 (germline): SGHRS, YFSETQ. V lost 4 bases and J 5 bases, leaving 14 bases between the germline ends. CDR3 nucleotides: TGCGCCAGCAGCGAGGACGGGTCCAAAGATACGCAGTATTTT. As protein: CASSEDGSKDTQYF.

The chain is built from TRBV4-1 and TRBJ2-6, with unresolved D. CDR3 length equals 17 residues. The germline V and J ends were trimmed by 4 bases and 0 bases, with 13 bases remaining between them. The germline CDR1 and CDR2 sequences are MGHRA and YSYEKL. CDR3 coding DNA: TGCGCCAGCAGCCCCATAGGGCTTTCCTCTGGGGCCAACGTCCTGACTTTC. It yields the protein CASSPIGLSSGANVLTF.

This chain uses TRBV6-6 with TRBJ1-2; a weak D match, TRBD1 (5 bases). The germline gives CDR1 MNHNY, CDR2 SVGAGI (reference sequence). This CDR3 is built from 16 residues. The V end lost 7 bases, the J end lost 4 bases, and 22 bases lay between the germline ends. CDR3 in amino acids: CASTLRGTGLSYGYTF. The CDR3 region has the DNA TGTGCCAGCACCCTCCGGGGGACGGGCCTAAGCTATGGCTACACCTTC.

This chain joins TRBV6-5 and TRBJ1-1; D may be TRBD1 (6 bases). Germline CDR1 is MNHEY and CDR2 is SVGAGI. V was clipped by 5 bases and J by 0 bases, with 10 bases between them. The CDR3 sequence is 14 residues long. Here the CDR3 reads CASSGRGVNTEAFF. CDR3 DNA sequence: TGTGCCAGCAGTGGAAGGGGGGTGAACACTGAAGCTTTCTTT.

V is TRBV6-5 and J is TRBJ1-1; D may be TRBD1 (5 bases). This CDR3 spans 16 amino acids. Germline V gene lookup returns CDR1 MNHEY and CDR2 SVGAGI. Trimming left V 2 bases short and J 5 bases short, with 18 bases between. CDR3 region: CASSYSRGARRTEAFF. The CDR3, as DNA: TGTGCCAGCAGTTACAGTAGAGGGGCTCGGCGGACTGAAGCTTTCTTT.

The chain employs TRBV7-9 and TRBJ2-1; maybe TRBD2 (5 bases). CDR1 is SEHNR, CDR2 FQNEAQ, per germline (reference sequence). V lost 4 bases, J lost 7 bases, and 17 bases lay in between. The CDR3 contains 15 residues. This CDR3 is CASSSPEGLRNEQFF. In DNA form, the CDR3 reads TGTGCCAGCAGCTCCCCTGAGGGTTTGAGAAATGAGCAGTTCTTC.

This clone was found a few times. The chain uses TRBV28 and TRBJ2-2; 7 nucleotides match TRBD2. The germline gives CDR1 MDHEN, CDR2 SYDVKM. Trimming took 6 bases from V and 3 from J; bases not matched to a gene: 4. The CDR3 is made up of 14 amino acids. The CDR3 sequence is CASSLAAYTGELFF. CDR3 DNA: TGTGCCAGCAGCCTAGCGGCCTACACCGGGGAGCTGTTTTTT.

This sequence joins TRBV12-2 and TRBJ2-7; the D call in the table, TRBD2, was not verified against the DNA. TRBV12-2 is recorded as a pseudogene. The length of the CDR3 is 18 residues. This chain's CDR3 is CASRFSTVPGLAGCEQYF. CDR3 bases: TGTGCAAGTCGCTTTTCGACTGTGCCGGGACTAGCGGGATGCGAGCAGTACTTC.

The chain employs TRBV5-1 and TRBJ2-2; TRBD1 might be the D (5 bases). The germline V gene encodes CDR1 SGHRS and CDR2 YFSETQ. The CDR3 runs 13 residues. The ends were cut back, 5 bases at V and 3 bases at J, with 8 bases in the middle. Written as DNA, the CDR3 is TGCGCCAGCAGTGGGGCTGACACCGGGGAGCTGTTTTTT. It translates to CASSGADTGELFF.

The chain has TRBV28 and TRBJ2-7; D ambiguous. The CDR3 has 14 residues. V was cut by 3 bases and J by 2 bases, with 11 bases left in between. The germline V gene encodes CDR1 MDHEN and CDR2 SYDVKM. CDR3 nucleotide sequence: TGTGCCAGCAGTTTTGGTAGTCCCCCCTACGAGCAGTACTTC. This codes for CASSFGSPPYEQYF.

This chain uses TRBV19 with TRBJ2-5; the match to TRBD1 covers 9 bases. The germline gives CDR1 LNHDA, CDR2 SQIVND (reference sequence). The junction had 5 bases not matched to a gene; V was cut back by 1 base and J by 5 bases. This CDR3 is built from 15 residues. The chain's CDR3 is CASSIAATGGETQYF. The CDR3 region has the DNA TGTGCCAGTAGTATAGCCGCGACAGGGGGGGAGACCCAGTACTTC.

This chain uses TRBV28 with TRBJ1-4, with a tentative D call TRBD1 (5 bases). The germline gives CDR1 MDHEN, CDR2 SYDVKM. The CDR3 extends over 14 amino acids. Trimming pared 6 bases from V and 4 bases from J, leaving 12 bases between. Here the CDR3 DNA reads TGTGCCAGCAGCCGACCAGGGATTAATGAAAAACTGTTTTTT. It yields the protein CASSRPGINEKLFF.

J is TRBJ1-5 and V is TRBV28; D not certain. The germline gives CDR1 MDHEN, CDR2 SYDVKM. The ends were cut back, 0 bases at V and 3 bases at J, with 6 bases in the middle. CDR3 length: 14 residues. The CDR3 DNA reads as TGTGCCAGCAGTTTATGGCAGGTCAATCAGCCCCAGCATTTT. As protein: CASSLWQVNQPQHF.

This clone was detected only once. The chain combines TRBV7-2 with TRBJ1-6, with 7 bases identical to TRBD1. V gave up 4 bases and J gave up 6 bases; unmatched junction bases: 6. This CDR3 has 15 amino acids. The germline gives CDR1 SGHTA, CDR2 FQGNSA. CDR3: CASSSYRGGNSPLHF. CDR3 DNA: TGTGCCAGCAGCTCTTACAGGGGAGGTAATTCACCCCTCCACTTT.

The CDR3 sequence: CASSPRQGLGQPQHF. As DNA, the CDR3 is TGTGCCAGCAGTCCGAGACAGGGGTTGGGTCAGCCCCAGCATTTT. This rearrangement joins TRBV27 to TRBJ1-5; the match to TRBD1 covers 8 bases. Trimming at V came to 5 bases and at J to 6 bases, leaving 9 bases not matched to a gene. CDR3 length equals 15 residues. Germline V lookup: CDR1 MNHEY, CDR2 SMNVEV (reference sequence).

The chain carries TRBV10-2 and TRBJ2-1; no definite D call. Trimming left V 6 bases short and J 3 bases short, with 6 bases between. CDR1 is WSHSY and CDR2 is SAAADI in the germline V gene. CDR3 length: 12 amino acids. CDR3 nucleotides: TGCGCCAGCAGACTCGACTACAATGAGCAGTTCTTC. This codes for CASRLDYNEQFF.

The chain links TRBV28 to TRBJ2-3, with 12 nucleotides matching TRBD2. This CDR3 is built from 17 residues. The germline gives CDR1 MDHEN, CDR2 SYDVKM. The ends lost 2 bases at V and 0 bases at J; junction bases unmatched: 3. CDR3 nucleotides: TGTGCCAGCAGTTTAGGTCTAGCGGGAGGGAGCACAGATACGCAGTATTTT. Its protein product is CASSLGLAGGSTDTQYF.

This clone was seen repeatedly, ten times or more. The rearrangement uses TRBV6-4 and TRBJ2-3, with D tentatively TRBD1 (6 bases). CDR1 is MRHNA and CDR2 is SNTAGT in the germline V gene. V was cut by 6 bases and J by 4 bases, with 17 bases left in between. This CDR3 is built from 15 residues. The CDR3 protein is CASSESQQGSDTQYF. The CDR3 region has the DNA TGTGCCAGCAGCGAAAGCCAACAGGGTTCAGATACGCAGTATTTT.

The rearrangement uses TRBV5-4 and TRBJ2-7; TRBD2 matches 10 bases. J lost 4 bases, V lost 3 bases, and 7 bases had no gene match. CDR3 size: 15 residues. Germline V gene data show CDR1 as SGHNT and CDR2 as YYREEE (reference sequence). The DNA of the CDR3 is TGTGCCAGCAGCTCCCGGACTAGCGGAGCTTACGAGCAGTACTTC. Translated, it gives CASSSRTSGAYEQYF.

The gene calls are TRBV30 and TRBJ2-1; TRBD2 matches at 10 bases. Germline-derived CDR1 and CDR2 are GTSNPN and SVGIG (reference sequence). The CDR3 totals 16 residues. V shed 0 bases, J shed 12 bases, and the junction held 14 bases outside the gene matches. Here the CDR3 DNA reads TGTGCCTGGAGTGTACATGAACTAGCGGGAAACAAGGGGCAGTTCTTC. Protein product: CAWSVHELAGNKGQFF.

The V call is TRBV18, the J call TRBJ2-3, with D perhaps TRBD1 (6 bases). V lost 3 bases, J lost 2 bases, and 9 bases lay in between. CDR1 and CDR2 (germline): KGHSH, LQKENI. The CDR3 runs to 14 residues. The DNA for the CDR3 is TGTGCCAGCTCACCGGACAGTCACACAGATACGCAGTATTTT. Amino acids: CASSPDSHTDTQYF.

The rearrangement uses TRBV5-1 and TRBJ2-2; 9 nucleotides match TRBD2. CDR1 and CDR2 from the germline V gene are SGHRS and YFSETQ. This CDR3 region has 15 residues. Trimming took 4 bases from V and 4 from J; bases not matched to a gene: 5. The CDR3 DNA reads TGCGCCAGCAGCCCGACTAGCGGAGTCACCGGGGAGCTGTTTTTT. This sequence encodes CASSPTSGVTGELFF.

The V gene is TRBV7-3, the J gene TRBJ2-1, with D perhaps TRBD2 (6 bases). CDR3 length equals 14 residues. V gave up 2 bases and J gave up 3 bases, with 8 bases separating them. Germline CDR1 is SGHTA and CDR2 is FQGTGA. In DNA form, the CDR3 reads TGTGCCAGCAGCTTACGGCGGGACTACAATGAGCAGTTCTTC. This encodes CASSLRRDYNEQFF.

V and J are TRBV4-2 and TRBJ2-7; D possibly corresponds to TRBD1 (6 bases). Trimming pared 5 bases from V and 3 bases from J, leaving 8 bases between. The CDR3 loop spans 12 amino acids. Germline CDR1 is LGHNA and CDR2 is YNFKEQ. This chain's CDR3 is CASSSTGYEQYF. The CDR3 DNA follows: TGTGCCAGCAGCTCGACAGGCTACGAGCAGTACTTC.